The 12 T cell receptor beta chains below come from one sample, sequenced in a study of beta chain features in type 1 diabetes. Findings and caveats of the study: Shorter TCRB CDR3s, moderately but significantly so, were found in Type 1 diabetes patients in all four CD4+ subsets.

These TCRs are of unknown antigen specificity. Reverse transcribing all isolated RNA meant expressed TCRB transcripts were sequenced. Libraries were prepared by immunoSEQ multiplex PCR; TCRdb keeps only in-frame clonotypes and omits some of them. The table shows under 850,000 clones, with around 15% occurring only once. What was sequenced was naive CD4+ T cells from blood. The source is a man aged 18 to 30 with type 1 diabetes.

This clone showed up just a few times. The rearrangement uses TRBV18 and TRBJ1-1; TRBD1 might be the D (6 bases). CDR1 is KGHSH and CDR2 is LQKENI in the germline V gene. The V end was cut by 3 bases, the J end by 5 bases, with 16 bases between. This CDR3 is 15 amino acids long. The CDR3 sequence is CASSPGTPSATEAFF. CDR3 coding DNA: TGTGCCAGCTCACCGGGGACACCTTCGGCGACTGAAGCTTTCTTT.

J is TRBJ2-6 and V is TRBV9, with no clear D. Germline V gene data show CDR1 as SGDLS and CDR2 as YYNGEE. V gave up 3 bases and J gave up 11 bases, with 12 bases separating them. The CDR3 covers 13 residues. The CDR3 DNA follows: TGTGCCAGCAGCGGCGTCCTACCCGACGTCCTGACTTTC. It translates to CASSGVLPDVLTF.

This clone was seen only a few times. The V call is TRBV30, the J call TRBJ1-1; 8 bases line up with TRBD1. Per germline, CDR1 GTSNPN and CDR2 SVGIG (reference sequence). Trimming at V came to 5 bases and at J to 11 bases, leaving 16 bases not matched to a gene. The length of the CDR3 is 14 residues. The chain's CDR3 is CAWASGTGGVGAFF. The CDR3 DNA is TGTGCCTGGGCGAGCGGGACAGGCGGCGTAGGCGCTTTCTTT.

This chain connects TRBV5-1 to TRBJ1-2; 7 nucleotides match TRBD1. The CDR3 loop spans 15 amino acids. V lost 5 bases to trimming and J lost 0 bases; unmatched junction nucleotides: 7. Germline values: CDR1 SGHRS, CDR2 YFSETQ. CDR3 sequence (DNA): TGCGCCAGCAGACAAGGACAGGCAGCTAACTATGGCTACACCTTC. Its translation is CASRQGQAANYGYTF.

The chain links TRBV2 to TRBJ1-5; 9 positions match TRBD1. The CDR3 length is 15 residues. The germline gives CDR1 SNHLY, CDR2 FYNNEI. V was clipped by 4 bases and J by 2 bases; unmatched bases: 3. The CDR3 DNA follows: TGTGCCAGCAGTGGACAGGGGGTGGGCAATCAGCCCCAGCATTTT. It specifies CASSGQGVGNQPQHF.

In its sample, this clone was seen a few times. The V call is TRBV30, the J call TRBJ1-1; D remains unclear. The CDR3 loop spans 15 amino acids. V lost 2 bases, J lost 0 bases, and 13 bases lay in between. Germline V gene lookup returns CDR1 GTSNPN and CDR2 SVGIG (reference sequence). For the CDR3, the DNA is TGTGCCTGGAGTAGGCCGTCCAGGATGAACACTGAAGCTTTCTTT. Its protein product is CAWSRPSRMNTEAFF.

The rearrangement uses TRBV5-1 and TRBJ2-5, with 12 bases aligning to TRBD2. The V segment lost 5 bases and the J segment 5 bases; nucleotides outside the gene matches: 7. CDR1 is SGHRS, CDR2 YFSETQ, per germline. This CDR3 is built from 15 residues. Here the CDR3 reads CASRPGTSGSETQYF. The CDR3 DNA is TGCGCCAGCAGACCCGGGACTAGCGGGTCGGAGACCCAGTACTTC.

Only a few counts were recorded for this clone. The CDR3 DNA reads TGTGCCAGCAGCCGACCCCTAGATACGCAGTATTTT. Encoded protein: CASSRPLDTQYF. The chain couples TRBV5-6 to TRBJ2-3; no clear D gene. The V gene's germline CDR1 is SGHDT and CDR2 YYEEEE. V was shortened by 4 bases and J by 5 bases, with 8 bases between the two germline ends. The CDR3 is made up of 12 amino acids.

The DNA of the CDR3 is TGCGCCAGCAGCTTGGATCCCGGCTTTCAGGAGACCCAGTACTTC. Translating it yields CASSLDPGFQETQYF. The V gene is TRBV5-1, the J gene TRBJ2-5; D is undetermined. The CDR3 spans 15 residues. The ends were cut back, 0 bases at V and 5 bases at J, with 14 bases in the middle. In germline, CDR1 is SGHRS, CDR2 YFSETQ.

This clone was recorded a few times. The genes are TRBV5-6 and TRBJ2-1; no clear D gene. This CDR3 region has 11 residues. Germline lookup yields CDR1 SGHDT and CDR2 YYEEEE. Trimming cost V 7 bases and J 6 bases, with 8 bases left between them. In DNA form, the CDR3 reads TGTGCCAGCGGCCGGATCAATGAGCAGTTCTTC. Protein: CASGRINEQFF.

This chain joins TRBV10-3 and TRBJ1-6; unclear D gene. V was clipped by 1 base and J by 10 bases, with 14 bases between them. From germline, CDR1 is ENHRY and CDR2 SYGVKD. This CDR3 comprises 15 residues. In DNA, the CDR3 is TGTGCCATCAGTGAGTTCGAGGGAGGGAAATCACCCCTCCACTTT. As protein: CAISEFEGGKSPLHF.

This clone was seen a few times. Different DNA sequences within this sample yield the same CDR3. V is TRBV7-9 and J is TRBJ2-5, with D unclear. Germline V CDR1 and CDR2: SEHNR, FQNEAQ (reference sequence). The CDR3 covers 14 residues. Trimming took off 1 base at V and 2 bases at J, with 8 bases between the two ends. In nucleotides, the CDR3 is TGTGCCAGCAGCTTAGGGCAGACGCAAGAGACCCAGTACTTC. Protein: CASSLGQTQETQYF.